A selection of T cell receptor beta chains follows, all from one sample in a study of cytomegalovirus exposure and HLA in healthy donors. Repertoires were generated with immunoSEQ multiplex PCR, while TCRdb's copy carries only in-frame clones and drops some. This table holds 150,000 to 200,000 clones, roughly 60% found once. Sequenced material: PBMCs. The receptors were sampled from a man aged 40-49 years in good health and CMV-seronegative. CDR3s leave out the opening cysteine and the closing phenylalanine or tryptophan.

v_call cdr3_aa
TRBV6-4 ASPNQSTYNEQF
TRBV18 ASSPGGSYGYT
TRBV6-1 ASSSYRNEQF
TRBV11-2 ASSLAGTAYGYT
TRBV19 ASRARTGTNEKLF
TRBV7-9 ASSEARQGITDTQY
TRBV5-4 ASNVGGQGTGTQY
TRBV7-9 ASKERGLGFQY
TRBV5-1 ASSSDPRTGDQYTGELF
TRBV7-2 ASSLGTGGLGEQF
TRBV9 ASSVSTGTRDSPLH
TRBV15 ATSSLRGTTDTQY
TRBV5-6 ASSFSQQPQH
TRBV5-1 ASSLGGTGIHEQY
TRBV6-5 ASSRTGASGNTIY
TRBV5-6 ASSLKQREHYEQY
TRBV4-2 ASSQDSSGGYNEQF
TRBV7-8 ASSPTGGDTQY
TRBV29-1 SALWGEVSNEQF
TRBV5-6 ASSSRRGEQY